The TCR beta chain described here comes from a study of cytomegalovirus exposure and HLA in healthy donors. About the study: Earlier work reported 100 million or so unique TCR beta sequences from about 180 million T cells. Most donors, 81% of several hundred genotyped, fell in the Caucasian-associated ancestry cluster.

CDR1 is SGHRS, CDR2 YFSETQ, per germline. The CDR3 sequence is 15 residues long. Trimming took 5 bases from V and 4 from J; bases not matched to a gene: 5. General study findings and limits: TCR beta chains numbering under 200 were designated cytomegalovirus-associated. In vitro assays verified that a few CMV-associated chains recognized CMV antigens specifically.

PCR employed 60 Vbeta and 13 Jbeta primers. Produced via immunoSEQ multiplex PCR; TCRdb's table is partial and in-frame only. This sample has about 150,000 clones, with over 65% found just once. A remark on this clone: The antigen is undetermined.

Sample: PBMCs. This chain connects TRBV5-1 to TRBJ2-1, with 11 bases aligning to TRBD2. This receptor was taken from a man between 18 and 35 years old in good health and CMV-seropositive. CDR3 nucleotides: TGCGCCAGCAGGTCCGGGACTAGCGGATACAATGAGCAGTTCTTC. This encodes CASRSGTSGYNEQFF.